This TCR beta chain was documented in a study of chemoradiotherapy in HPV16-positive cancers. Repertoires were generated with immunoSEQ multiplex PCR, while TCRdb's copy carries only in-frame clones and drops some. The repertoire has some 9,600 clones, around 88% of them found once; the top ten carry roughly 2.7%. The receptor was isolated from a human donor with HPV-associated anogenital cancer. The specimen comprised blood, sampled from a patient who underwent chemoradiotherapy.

DNA for the CDR3: TGTGCCAGCAGCGTTTTGGGGGGCGGAGAGACCCAGTACTTC. Amino acid sequence: CASSVLGGGETQYF. This chain connects TRBV9 to TRBJ2-5; D is perhaps TRBD1 or TRBD2 (6 bases each). Trimming pared 2 bases from V and 4 bases from J, leaving 12 bases between. CDR1 is SGDLS and CDR2 is YYNGEE in the germline V gene. CDR3 length: 14 residues.